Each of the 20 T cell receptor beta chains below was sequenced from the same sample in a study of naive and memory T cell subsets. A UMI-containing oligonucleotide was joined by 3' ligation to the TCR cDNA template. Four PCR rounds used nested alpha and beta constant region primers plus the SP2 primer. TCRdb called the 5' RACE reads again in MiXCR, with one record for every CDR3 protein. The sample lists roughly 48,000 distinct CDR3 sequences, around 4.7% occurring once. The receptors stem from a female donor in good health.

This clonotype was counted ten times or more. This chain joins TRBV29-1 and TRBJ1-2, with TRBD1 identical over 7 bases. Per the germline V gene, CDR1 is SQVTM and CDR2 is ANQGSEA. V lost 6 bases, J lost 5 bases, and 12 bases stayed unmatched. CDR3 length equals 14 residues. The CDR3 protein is CSVDGTVTPYGYTF. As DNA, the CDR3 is TGCAGCGTAGACGGGACAGTCACACCTTATGGCTACACCTTC.

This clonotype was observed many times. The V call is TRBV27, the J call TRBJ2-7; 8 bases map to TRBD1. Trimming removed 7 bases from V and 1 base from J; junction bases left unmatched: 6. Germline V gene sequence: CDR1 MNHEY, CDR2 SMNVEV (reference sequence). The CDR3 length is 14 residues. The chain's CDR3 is CASKRQGTSYEQYF. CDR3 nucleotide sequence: TGTGCCAGCAAACGACAGGGGACATCCTACGAGCAGTACTTC.

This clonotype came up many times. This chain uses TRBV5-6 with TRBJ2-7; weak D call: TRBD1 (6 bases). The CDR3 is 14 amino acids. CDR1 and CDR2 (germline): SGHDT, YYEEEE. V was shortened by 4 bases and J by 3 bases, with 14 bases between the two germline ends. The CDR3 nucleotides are TGTGCCAGCAGCAACAGGGTCTTAAGCTACGAGCAGTACTTC. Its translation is CASSNRVLSYEQYF.

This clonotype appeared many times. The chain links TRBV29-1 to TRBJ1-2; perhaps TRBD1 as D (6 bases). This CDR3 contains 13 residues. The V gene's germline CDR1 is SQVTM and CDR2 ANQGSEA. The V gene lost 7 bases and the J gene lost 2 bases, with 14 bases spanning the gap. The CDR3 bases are TGCAGCGCCGGTACAGGGTCCAACTATGGCTACACCTTC. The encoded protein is CSAGTGSNYGYTF.

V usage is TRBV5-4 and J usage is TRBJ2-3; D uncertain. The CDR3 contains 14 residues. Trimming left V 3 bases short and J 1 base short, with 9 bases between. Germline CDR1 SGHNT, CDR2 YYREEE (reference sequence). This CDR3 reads CASSSRSRTDTQYF. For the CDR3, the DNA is TGTGCCAGCAGCTCCCGCAGCCGCACAGATACGCAGTATTTT.

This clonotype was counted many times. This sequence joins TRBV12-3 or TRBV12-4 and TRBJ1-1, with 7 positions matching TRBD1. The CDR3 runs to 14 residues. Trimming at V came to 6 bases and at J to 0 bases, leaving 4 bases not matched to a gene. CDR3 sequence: CASRPTGVNTEAFF. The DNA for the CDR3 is TGTGCCAGCAGACCCACAGGGGTGAACACTGAAGCTTTCTTT.

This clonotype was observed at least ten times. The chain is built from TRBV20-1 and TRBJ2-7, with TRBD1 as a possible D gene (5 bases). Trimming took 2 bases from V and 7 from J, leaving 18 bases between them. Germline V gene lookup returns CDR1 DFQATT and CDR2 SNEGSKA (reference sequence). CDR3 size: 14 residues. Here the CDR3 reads CSARQGNVIPEQYF. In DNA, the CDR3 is TGCAGTGCTAGACAGGGAAACGTCATTCCGGAGCAGTACTTC.

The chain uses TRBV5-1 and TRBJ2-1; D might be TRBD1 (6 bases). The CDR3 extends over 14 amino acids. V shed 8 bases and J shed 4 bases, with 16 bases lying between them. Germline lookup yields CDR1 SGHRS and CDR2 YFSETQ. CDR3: CASSDSRHYNEQFF. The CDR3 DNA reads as TGCGCCAGTTCGGACAGTCGGCATTACAATGAGCAGTTCTTC.

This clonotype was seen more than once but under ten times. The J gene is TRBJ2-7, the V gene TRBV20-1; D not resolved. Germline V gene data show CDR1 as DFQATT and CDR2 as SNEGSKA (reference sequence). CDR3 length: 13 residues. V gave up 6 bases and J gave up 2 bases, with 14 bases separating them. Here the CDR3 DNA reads TGCAGTGCCCCGGGTCTGGCGCCCTACGAGCAGTACTTC. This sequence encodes CSAPGLAPYEQYF.

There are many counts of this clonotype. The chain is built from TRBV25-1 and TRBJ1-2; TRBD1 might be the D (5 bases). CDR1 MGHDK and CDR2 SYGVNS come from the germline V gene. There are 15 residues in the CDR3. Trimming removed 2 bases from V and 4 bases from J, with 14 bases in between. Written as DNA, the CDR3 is TGTGCCAGCAGTGAACAGGGTGGGAGGATCTATGGCTACACCTTC. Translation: CASSEQGGRIYGYTF.

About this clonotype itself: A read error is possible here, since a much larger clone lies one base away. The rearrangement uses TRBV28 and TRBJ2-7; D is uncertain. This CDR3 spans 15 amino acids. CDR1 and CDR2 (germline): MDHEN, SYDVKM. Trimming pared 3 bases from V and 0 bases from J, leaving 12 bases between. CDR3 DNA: TGTGCCAGCAGTTTCGCTGAGCTCGGCTCCTACGAGCAGTACTTC. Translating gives CASSFAELGSYEQYF. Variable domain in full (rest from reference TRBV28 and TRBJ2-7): DVKVTQSSRYLVKRTGEKVFLECVQDMDHENMFWYRQDPGLGLRLIYFSYDVKMKEKGDIPEGYSVSREKKERFSLILESASTNQTSMYLCASSFAELGSYEQYFGPGTRLTVT.

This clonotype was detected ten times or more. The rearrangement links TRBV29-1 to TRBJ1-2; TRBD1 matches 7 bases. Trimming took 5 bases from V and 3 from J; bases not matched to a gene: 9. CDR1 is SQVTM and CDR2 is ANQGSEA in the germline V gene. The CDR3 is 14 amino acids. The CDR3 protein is CSVYNTGVDYGYTF. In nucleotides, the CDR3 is TGCAGCGTTTACAATACAGGGGTCGACTATGGCTACACCTTC.

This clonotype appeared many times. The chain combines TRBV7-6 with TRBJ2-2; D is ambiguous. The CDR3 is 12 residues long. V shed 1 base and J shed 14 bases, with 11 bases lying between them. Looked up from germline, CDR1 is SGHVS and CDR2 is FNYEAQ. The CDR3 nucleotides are TGTGCCAGCAGCTTAGACGGGTTAGGTCTGTTTTTT. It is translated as CASSLDGLGLFF.

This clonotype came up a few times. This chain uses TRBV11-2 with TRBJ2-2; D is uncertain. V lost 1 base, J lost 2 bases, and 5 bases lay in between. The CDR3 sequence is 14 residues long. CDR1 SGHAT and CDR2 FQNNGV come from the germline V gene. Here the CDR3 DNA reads TGTGCCAGCAGCTTAGGGATTAACACCGGGGAGCTGTTTTTT. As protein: CASSLGINTGELFF. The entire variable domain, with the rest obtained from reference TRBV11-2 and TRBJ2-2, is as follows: EAGVAQSPRYKIIEKRQSVAFWCNPISGHATLYWYQQILGQGPKLLIQFQNNGVVDDSQLPKDRFSAERLKGVDSTLKIQPAKLEDSAVYLCASSLGINTGELFFGEGSRLTVL.

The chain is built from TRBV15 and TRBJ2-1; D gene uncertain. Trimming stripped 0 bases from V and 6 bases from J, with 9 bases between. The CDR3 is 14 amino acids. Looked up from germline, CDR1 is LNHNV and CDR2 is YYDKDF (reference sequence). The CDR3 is CATSRDRSSNEQFF. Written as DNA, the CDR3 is TGTGCCACCAGCAGAGATCGTTCGAGCAATGAGCAGTTCTTC.

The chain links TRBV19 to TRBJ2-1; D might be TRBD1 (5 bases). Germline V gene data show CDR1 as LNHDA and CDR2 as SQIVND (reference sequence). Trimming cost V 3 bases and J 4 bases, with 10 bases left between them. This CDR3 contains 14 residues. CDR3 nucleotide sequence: TGTGCCAGTAGTATCGTCAGGGATTACAATGAGCAGTTCTTC. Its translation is CASSIVRDYNEQFF. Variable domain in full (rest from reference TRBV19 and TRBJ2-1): DGGITQSPKYLFRKEGQNVTLSCEQNLNHDAMYWYRQDPGQGLRLIYYSQIVNDFQKGDIAEGYSVSREKKESFPLTVTSAQKNPTAFYLCASSIVRDYNEQFFGPGTRLTVL.

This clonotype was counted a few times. The CDR3 DNA follows: TGTGCCAGCAGCTTAGAAAGGGCAGGGAATCAGCCCCAGCATTTT. Translated: CASSLERAGNQPQHF. The chain uses TRBV7-2 and TRBJ1-5, with D perhaps matching TRBD1 (5 bases). The CDR3 totals 15 residues. The V and J ends lost 1 base and 4 bases respectively, with 11 bases between them. Germline V gives CDR1 SGHTA, CDR2 FQGNSA.

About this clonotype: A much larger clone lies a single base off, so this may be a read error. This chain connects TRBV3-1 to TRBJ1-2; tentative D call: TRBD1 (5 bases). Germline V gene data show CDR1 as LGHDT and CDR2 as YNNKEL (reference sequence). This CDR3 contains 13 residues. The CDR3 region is CASSHLRDTGDTF. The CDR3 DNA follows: TGTGCCAGCAGCCATCTCAGGGATACTGGCGACACCTTC.

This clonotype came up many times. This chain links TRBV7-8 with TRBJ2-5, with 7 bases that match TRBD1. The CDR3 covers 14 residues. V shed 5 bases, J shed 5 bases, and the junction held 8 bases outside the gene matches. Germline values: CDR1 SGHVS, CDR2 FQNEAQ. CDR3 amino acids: CASSPRDREETQYF. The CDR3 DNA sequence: TGTGCCAGCAGCCCCCGTGACAGGGAGGAGACCCAGTACTTC. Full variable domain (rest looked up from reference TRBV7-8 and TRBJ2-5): GAGVSQSPRYKVAKRGQDVALRCDPISGHVSLFWYQQALGQGPEFLTYFQNEAQLDKSGLPSDRFFAERPEGSVSTLKIQRTQQEDSAVYLCASSPRDREETQYFGPGTRLLVL.

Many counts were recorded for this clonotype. The CDR3, as DNA: TGTGCCAGCAGCGTCGGCCGGGGACCTACATACGAGCAGTACTTC. Protein product: CASSVGRGPTYEQYF. This sequence joins TRBV9 and TRBJ2-7; D is tentatively TRBD1 or TRBD2 (5 bases each). The V and J ends lost 2 bases and 4 bases respectively, with 16 bases between them. The V gene's germline CDR1 is SGDLS and CDR2 YYNGEE. The length of the CDR3 is 15 residues. The full variable domain, completed using reference TRBV9 and TRBJ2-7, is DSGVTQTPKHLITATGQRVTLRCSPRSGDLSVYWYQQSLDQGLQFLIQYYNGEERAKGNILERFSAQQFPDLHSELNLSSLELGDSALYFCASSVGRGPTYEQYFGPGTRLTVT.